Below, 30 T cell receptor beta chains from the same sample are listed, as sequenced in a study of blood T cell repertoires in COVID-19. Method: immunoSEQ multiplex PCR; TCRdb's copy keeps in-frame clones and lacks some. The sample lists 70,000 to 85,000 clones; around nine tenths were seen once. Sequenced material: peripheral blood. The receptors were sampled from a human donor in a cohort sampled during active COVID-19.

The chain has TRBV19 and TRBJ2-7; 13 nucleotides line up with TRBD2. This CDR3 spans 15 amino acids. With 3 bases clipped from V and 2 bases from J, the junction kept 1 base outside the gene matches. Germline-derived CDR1 and CDR2 are LNHDA and SQIVND (reference sequence). The chain's CDR3 is CASSIGTSGTYEQYF. The CDR3 DNA reads TGTGCCAGTAGTATCGGGACTAGCGGGACCTACGAGCAGTACTTC.

This clone came up a few times. The chain uses TRBV4-3 and TRBJ2-1; D perhaps matches TRBD1 (6 bases). The V gene lost 1 base and the J gene lost 7 bases, with 17 bases spanning the gap. This CDR3 is 16 amino acids long. Germline loops: CDR1 LGHNA, CDR2 YSLEER. The CDR3, as DNA: TGCGCCAGCAGCCAAGTAGGGGGAGTGGGGAGAAATGAGCAGTTCTTC. Its protein product is CASSQVGGVGRNEQFF.

V usage is TRBV30 and J usage is TRBJ2-3; D gene uncertain. Trimming took 1 base from V and 6 from J, leaving 8 bases between them. The CDR3 consists of 12 residues. Germline CDR1 and CDR2: GTSNPN and SVGIG (reference sequence). CDR3 DNA: TGTGCCTGGAGTGGCCCAGGCGATACGCAGTATTTT. It is translated as CAWSGPGDTQYF.

The chain has TRBV30 and TRBJ1-2; possibly TRBD1 for D (6 bases). This CDR3 contains 12 residues. V lost 2 bases and J 3 bases, leaving 7 bases between the germline ends. Germline assignment: CDR1 GTSNPN and CDR2 SVGIG (reference sequence). CDR3 coding DNA: TGTGCCTGGAGTAAGGGGGACTATGGCTACACCTTC. This sequence encodes CAWSKGDYGYTF.

The chain carries TRBV4-2 and TRBJ1-3; D gene uncertain. The CDR3 contains 14 residues. The V end was cut by 4 bases, the J end by 0 bases, with 7 bases between. Germline V lookup: CDR1 LGHNA, CDR2 YNFKEQ. The CDR3 bases are TGTGCCAGCAGCCGAACAGACTCTGGAAACACCATATATTTT. Amino acid sequence: CASSRTDSGNTIYF.

The chain employs TRBV25-1 and TRBJ1-5, with D tentatively TRBD1 (5 bases). The length of the CDR3 is 16 residues. Trimming took off 6 bases at V and 0 bases at J, with 15 bases between the two ends. From germline, CDR1 is MGHDK and CDR2 SYGVNS. The CDR3 is CASSAGTDYSNQPQHF. For the CDR3, the DNA is TGTGCCAGCAGCGCCGGGACGGACTATAGCAATCAGCCCCAGCATTTT. Complete variable domain (other parts from reference TRBV25-1 and TRBJ1-5): EADIYQTPRYLVIGTGKKITLECSQTMGHDKMYWYQQDPGMELHLIHYSYGVNSTEKGDLSSESTVSRIRTEHFPLTLESARPSHTSQYLCASSAGTDYSNQPQHFGDGTRLSIL.

The chain joins TRBV28 to TRBJ2-7; 7 nucleotides agree with TRBD1. Germline assignment: CDR1 MDHEN and CDR2 SYDVKM. J lost 1 base, V lost 8 bases, and 5 bases had no gene match. This CDR3 is 13 amino acids long. Here the CDR3 DNA reads TGTGCCAGCTGTACGGGACAGTCCTACGAGCAGTACTTC. This encodes CASCTGQSYEQYF. The variable domain in full, completed from reference TRBV28 and TRBJ2-7, reads DVKVTQSSRYLVKRTGEKVFLECVQDMDHENMFWYRQDPGLGLRLIYFSYDVKMKEKGDIPEGYSVSREKKERFSLILESASTNQTSMYLCASCTGQSYEQYFGPGTRLTVT.

The V and J genes are TRBV2 and TRBJ1-3; D is unresolved. The ends were cut back, 5 bases at V and 0 bases at J, with 11 bases in the middle. The germline V gene has CDR1 SNHLY and CDR2 FYNNEI. The CDR3 has 15 amino acids. The CDR3 sequence: CASSQDLPSGNTIYF. The CDR3 region has the DNA TGTGCCAGCAGTCAAGACTTGCCCTCTGGAAACACCATATATTTT. The variable domain in full, with the rest retrieved from reference TRBV2 and TRBJ1-3, is EPEVTQTPSHQVTQMGQEVILRCVPISNHLYFYWYRQILGQKVEFLVSFYNNEISEKSEIFDDQFSVERPDGSNFTLKIRSTKLEDSAMYFCASSQDLPSGNTIYFGEGSWLTVV.

The CDR3 loop is CTSSQDRVAAYNEQFF. For the CDR3, the DNA is TGCACCAGCAGCCAAGATAGAGTAGCGGCCTACAATGAGCAGTTCTTC. This chain connects TRBV1 to TRBJ2-1; the table's D call of TRBD2 was not tested on the DNA. TRBV1 is termed a pseudogene. This CDR3 has 16 residues.

The chain has TRBV4-3 and TRBJ1-3; 9 positions match TRBD1. The CDR3 totals 15 residues. Looked up from germline, CDR1 is LGHNA and CDR2 is YSLEER. V was pared by 0 bases and J by 7 bases, with 4 bases of the junction left unmatched. CDR3 sequence reads: CASSQDRTGVNTIYF. CDR3 DNA: TGCGCCAGCAGCCAAGATAGGACAGGGGTCAACACCATATATTTT.

CDR3 bases: TGTGCCAGCAGGACGACAGGGGGCTCAGAAAAACTGTTTTTT. Protein sequence: CASRTTGGSEKLFF. V and J are TRBV5-8 and TRBJ1-4; 10 nucleotides align to TRBD1. The CDR3 consists of 14 residues. Germline lookup yields CDR1 SGHTS and CDR2 YDEGEE. V lost 5 bases and J lost 8; bases outside the gene matches: 6.

This clone was detected a few times. The chain combines TRBV18 with TRBJ2-7; D not certain. Trimming pared 6 bases from V and 5 bases from J, leaving 17 bases between. The germline CDR1 and CDR2 sequences are KGHSH and LQKENI. There are 14 residues in the CDR3. CDR3 region: CASSPRSLLDEQYF. The CDR3 DNA sequence: TGTGCCAGCTCCCCCCGGTCGTTGCTCGACGAGCAGTACTTC.

The chain has TRBV5-1 and TRBJ2-2, with D uncertain. Looked up from germline, CDR1 is SGHRS and CDR2 is YFSETQ. This CDR3 has 16 amino acids. V lost 0 bases, J lost 4 bases, and 13 bases lay in between. The CDR3, as DNA: TGCGCCAGCAGCTTGGATAGCCCTACGGCCACCGGGGAGCTGTTTTTT. Amino acids: CASSLDSPTATGELFF.

The gene calls are TRBV28 and TRBJ2-3; perhaps TRBD1 as D (5 bases). Per the germline V gene, CDR1 is MDHEN and CDR2 is SYDVKM. The CDR3 is made up of 13 amino acids. V was shortened by 5 bases and J by 4 bases, with 10 bases between the two germline ends. The CDR3 bases are TGTGCCAGCAGTCCGCGGACACCAGATACGCAGTATTTT. It codes for CASSPRTPDTQYF.

J is TRBJ2-3 and V is TRBV10-3; TRBD2 is a possible D gene (5 bases). With 0 bases removed from V and 5 bases from J, the gap between germline ends came to 12 bases. The CDR3 loop spans 15 amino acids. Germline-derived CDR1 and CDR2 are ENHRY and SYGVKD. CDR3 region: CAISESSGSRDTQYF. The CDR3 DNA follows: TGTGCCATCAGTGAGTCGAGTGGGAGTAGAGATACGCAGTATTTT.

This chain links TRBV5-6 with TRBJ1-2; no reliable D call. Trimming left V 2 bases short and J 5 bases short, with 13 bases between. CDR1 is SGHDT and CDR2 is YYEEEE in the germline V gene. The CDR3 has 14 amino acids. The CDR3: CASSFEHATYGYTF. The CDR3 bases are TGTGCCAGCAGCTTTGAACACGCCACGTATGGCTACACCTTC.

V is TRBV6-5 and J is TRBJ2-7; 9 nucleotides align to TRBD2. The ends lost 0 bases at V and 4 bases at J; junction bases unmatched: 7. The CDR3 spans 16 residues. From germline, CDR1 is MNHEY and CDR2 SVGAGI. The CDR3 is CASSYSPLAGVYEQYF. CDR3 sequence (DNA): TGTGCCAGCAGTTACTCGCCGTTAGCGGGAGTTTACGAGCAGTACTTC.

The chain recombines TRBV27 with TRBJ2-3; possibly TRBD2 for D (6 bases). The CDR3 spans 16 residues. Germline values: CDR1 MNHEY, CDR2 SMNVEV (reference sequence). The V end lost 3 bases, the J end lost 3 bases, and 16 bases lay between the germline ends. The DNA of the CDR3 is TGTGCCAGCAGTTTCGGAACGGGAGTAGAGACAGATACGCAGTATTTT. The encoded protein is CASSFGTGVETDTQYF.

V is TRBV2 and J is TRBJ2-7; 10 positions agree with TRBD2. Per the germline V gene, CDR1 is SNHLY and CDR2 is FYNNEI. Trimming cost V 3 bases and J 6 bases; bases outside gene matches: 8. This CDR3 is 15 amino acids long. In DNA, the CDR3 is TGTGCCAGCAGTGAGTCGAGCGGGAGGGCCCTCGAGCAGTACTTC. Its protein is CASSESSGRALEQYF.

J is TRBJ2-7 and V is TRBV4-2; 10 positions match TRBD2. CDR3 length: 17 residues. Trimming removed 0 bases from V and 2 bases from J; junction bases left unmatched: 7. Looked up from germline, CDR1 is LGHNA and CDR2 is YNFKEQ. The CDR3 spells CASSQEASGRVPYEQYF. The CDR3 nucleotides read TGTGCCAGCAGCCAAGAGGCTAGCGGGAGAGTCCCCTACGAGCAGTACTTC.

V is TRBV5-1 and J is TRBJ2-3, with 9 positions matching TRBD1. V shed 0 bases, J shed 3 bases, and the junction held 5 bases outside the gene matches. This CDR3 is built from 16 residues. Germline CDR1 is SGHRS and CDR2 is YFSETQ. This CDR3 reads CASSLAGQGITDTQYF. The CDR3 DNA follows: TGCGCCAGCAGCTTGGCAGGACAGGGGATTACAGATACGCAGTATTTT.

The chain couples TRBV7-2 to TRBJ2-7; no clear D gene. The CDR3 totals 14 residues. Germline CDR1 SGHTA, CDR2 FQGNSA. V was trimmed by 5 bases and J by 2 bases, leaving 13 bases between them. This CDR3 reads CASSKTHGPYEQYF. The CDR3 DNA reads TGTGCCAGCAGCAAGACTCACGGCCCCTACGAGCAGTACTTC.

This chain connects TRBV25-1 to TRBJ1-5; TRBD1 matches 7 bases. The CDR3 is made up of 14 amino acids. After removal of 4 bases from V and 6 bases from J, the junction contained 6 bases not matched to a gene. Germline values: CDR1 MGHDK, CDR2 SYGVNS. CDR3 protein: CASSAQGISQPQHF. The DNA of the CDR3 is TGTGCCAGCAGTGCACAGGGGATCAGTCAGCCCCAGCATTTT.

The chain combines TRBV4-2 with TRBJ2-7, with D hard to call. This CDR3 spans 13 amino acids. The V end lost 0 bases, the J end lost 5 bases, and 8 bases lay between the germline ends. Germline V gives CDR1 LGHNA, CDR2 YNFKEQ. As DNA, the CDR3 is TGTGCCAGCAGCCAAGAGGGCCCGGACGAGCAGTACTTC. Protein: CASSQEGPDEQYF.

The V call is TRBV3-1 (or the pseudogene TRBV3-2), the J call TRBJ1-1; TRBD1 matches at 7 bases. After removal of 5 bases from V and 2 bases from J, the junction contained 2 bases not matched to a gene. Germline CDR1 reads LGHDT; CDR2 reads YNNKEL (reference sequence). This CDR3 is 13 amino acids long. The CDR3 sequence: CASSWDSNTEAFF. The CDR3 DNA sequence: TGTGCCAGCAGCTGGGACAGCAACACTGAAGCTTTCTTT.

V usage is TRBV7-3 and J usage is TRBJ1-2; 7 bases line up with TRBD1. The germline CDR1 and CDR2 sequences are SGHTA and FQGTGA. The V and J ends lost 5 bases and 7 bases, in that order; junction bases with no gene match: 10. CDR3 length equals 14 residues. The CDR3 DNA reads TGTGCCAGCAGCCCATACAGGGGCGCCGGTGGCTACACCTTC. This translates into CASSPYRGAGGYTF. The complete variable domain, with remaining parts taken from reference TRBV7-3 and TRBJ1-2, reads GAGVSQTPSNKVTEKGKYVELRCDPISGHTALYWYRQSLGQGPEFLIYFQGTGAADDSGLPNDRFFAVRPEGSVSTLKIQRTERGDSAVYLCASSPYRGAGGYTFGSGTRLTVV.

The V call is TRBV18, the J call TRBJ1-1; a possible D gene is TRBD1 (5 bases). The V gene lost 0 bases and the J gene lost 5 bases, with 13 bases spanning the gap. CDR3 size: 15 residues. In germline, CDR1 is KGHSH, CDR2 LQKENI. The CDR3 sequence is CASSPPRGGGTEAFF. CDR3 nucleotide sequence: TGTGCCAGCTCACCACCAAGGGGAGGAGGAACTGAAGCTTTCTTT.

The rearrangement uses TRBV7-2 and TRBJ2-7, with TRBD2 matching over 9 bases. This CDR3 has 15 residues. The V gene's germline CDR1 is SGHTA and CDR2 FQGNSA. V shed 1 base, J shed 6 bases, and the junction held 7 bases outside the gene matches. The CDR3 region has the DNA TGTGCCAGCAGCTTAGTGATAGCGGGAGCGGGCGAGCAGTACTTC. Translating gives CASSLVIAGAGEQYF.

The rearrangement links TRBV7-3 to TRBJ2-1, with 7 bases identical to TRBD2. V shed 1 base and J 3 bases; nucleotides not matched to a gene: 6. The CDR3 has 16 amino acids. The V gene's germline CDR1 is SGHTA and CDR2 FQGTGA. The CDR3 region is CASSLKAGVVYNEQFF. The CDR3, as DNA: TGTGCCAGCAGCTTAAAGGCGGGAGTTGTCTACAATGAGCAGTTCTTC.

This chain connects TRBV6-5 to TRBJ2-7; possibly TRBD1 for D (6 bases). The V end was cut by 7 bases, the J end by 1 base, with 14 bases between. The CDR3 contains 14 residues. In germline, CDR1 is MNHEY, CDR2 SVGAGI. CDR3 DNA: TGTGCCAGCATCGCCCAGAGGGGGTCCTACGAGCAGTACTTC. This codes for CASIAQRGSYEQYF.